This T cell receptor (beta chain) was sequenced in a study of T cell changes during pregnancy in multiple sclerosis (dated by TCRdb to between 2018 and 2021). The study in broad terms: The study examined how the T cell repertoire changed over the course of pregnancy in women with multiple sclerosis.

The CDR3, cysteine through phenylalanine, is 13 amino acids long. The entry retains the CDR3 DNA only, 39 bases that are in frame from base 1. The V end loses 6 bases and the J end loses 8 bases, and a stretch of 13 bases separates them. The germline V gene gives CDR1 as MDHEN and CDR2 as SYDVKM. The library was produced with the immunoSEQ multiplex PCR assay. TCRdb carries this immuneACCESS record with in-frame sequences only. Its versions omit some clonotypes, under half of them owing to an unresolved V gene in the studies checked, with the rest unexplained. The sample records some 80,000 clones, approximately 95% of which are singletons. Roughly 0.14% of the sample is held by the ten biggest clonotypes. Details on this clone: There is no known antigen for this receptor. Base qualities are not recorded, but no much larger clone differs from it by a single base.

The specimen was CD4+ T cells from peripheral blood mononuclear cells, collected after pregnancy. The V gene is TRBV28 and the J gene is TRBJ2-2, with the D gene call left open. This receptor was taken from a female donor with multiple sclerosis, enrolled in a pregnancy study. Read as DNA, the sequence is TGTGCCAGCAGGTTGGCCATCCCGGGGGAGCTGTTTTTT. It codes for CASRLAIPGELFF.